This TCR beta chain was observed in a study of cytomegalovirus exposure and HLA in healthy donors. Germline CDR1 is MDHEN and CDR2 is SYDVKM. V lost 6 bases and J 6 bases, leaving 21 bases between the germline ends. The CDR3 is 16 residues long. The PCR made use of 60 Vbeta and 13 Jbeta primers. TCRdb's table, derived via immunoSEQ multiplex PCR, lists solely in-frame clones and lacks some. This table holds more than 200,000 clones, around 85% found once. Broader study findings: A highly shared variant cluster was judged a likely technical artifact. The authors later found HLA-associated TCR beta chains more clonally expanded than equally common others. Later work found most CMV-associated TCR beta chains apparently HLA-restricted. In a later analysis, TCR beta V- and J-gene trimming showed a link to a missense DCLRE1C variant.

With regard to this clone: Its specificity is not known.

The sequence came from a human donor in good health. Sequenced material: PBMCs. J is TRBJ1-5 and V is TRBV28; weak D call: TRBD1 (6 bases). The DNA of the CDR3 is TGTGCCAGCAGAGACCCGGGACACCAGATGGGTCAGCCCCAGCATTTT. Encoded protein: CASRDPGHQMGQPQHF. Full variable domain (outside the CDR3, taken from reference TRBV28 and TRBJ1-5): DVKVTQSSRYLVKRTGEKVFLECVQDMDHENMFWYRQDPGLGLRLIYFSYDVKMKEKGDIPEGYSVSREKKERFSLILESASTNQTSMYLCASRDPGHQMGQPQHFGDGTRLSIL.